Following are 29 T cell receptor beta chains from one sample sequenced in a study of cytomegalovirus exposure and HLA in healthy donors. Assay: immunoSEQ multiplex PCR; the TCRdb copy retains only in-frame clones and omits some. Of 130,000 to 150,000 clones listed, around 88% are singletons. Material: PBMCs. Source of these receptors: a woman between 18 and 29 years old in good health and CMV-seropositive.

The rearrangement links TRBV5-1 to TRBJ2-3, with TRBD2 matching over 9 bases. V shed 1 base, J shed 1 base, and the junction held 7 bases outside the gene matches. Germline CDR1 SGHRS, CDR2 YFSETQ. The CDR3 is made up of 17 amino acids. CDR3 nucleotides: TGCGCCAGCAGCTTGTCCCGGGCTAGCGGGGGCACAGATACGCAGTATTTT. Protein sequence: CASSLSRASGGTDTQYF.

The rearrangement uses TRBV28 and TRBJ1-2; 11 bases match TRBD1. Germline V gene sequence: CDR1 MDHEN, CDR2 SYDVKM. V dropped 6 bases and J dropped 6; count of bases not matched to a gene: 3. CDR3 length equals 13 residues. Here the CDR3 DNA reads TGTGCCAGCAGGTGGGGACAGGGGGATGGCTACACCTTC. Translation: CASRWGQGDGYTF.

The chain recombines TRBV5-6 with TRBJ2-6, with TRBD1 identical over 7 bases. Germline values: CDR1 SGHDT, CDR2 YYEEEE. The CDR3 loop spans 18 amino acids. With V trimmed by 3 bases and J by 3 bases, 12 bases remained unmatched. The CDR3 DNA reads as TGTGCCAGCAGCTCACTCACCGGGACAGTTAATGGGGCCAACGTCCTGACTTTC. Translation: CASSSLTGTVNGANVLTF.

This chain connects TRBV10-1 to TRBJ2-7; 11 nucleotides align to TRBD2. V was clipped by 4 bases and J by 6 bases; unmatched bases: 8. The CDR3 is 15 residues long. Germline loops: CDR1 WNHNN, CDR2 SYGVQD (reference sequence). The DNA of the CDR3 is TGCGCCAGCAGTGCGATAGCGGGAGGGCCCTCCGAGCAGTACTTC. Protein product: CASSAIAGGPSEQYF.

CDR3 protein: CASSTGGMNNSPLHF. The CDR3, as DNA: TGTGCCAGCTCAACAGGGGGCATGAATAATTCACCCCTCCACTTT. The chain carries TRBV19 and TRBJ1-6, with 9 bases aligning to TRBD1. The CDR3 totals 15 residues. CDR1 and CDR2 (germline): LNHDA, SQIVND (reference sequence). V was clipped by 9 bases and J by 5 bases; unmatched bases: 8.

The CDR3 sequence: CASSLALWGLPDTGELFF. CDR3 nucleotides: TGCGCCAGCAGCTTGGCCCTTTGGGGGCTTCCGGACACCGGGGAGCTGTTTTTT. This rearrangement joins TRBV5-1 to TRBJ2-2; D may be TRBD1 (6 bases). The CDR3 is made up of 18 amino acids. The germline CDR1 and CDR2 sequences are SGHRS and YFSETQ. V was clipped by 0 bases and J by 3 bases, with 18 bases between them.

This chain joins TRBV6-5 and TRBJ1-1, with D perhaps TRBD1 (6 bases). The length of the CDR3 is 14 residues. V was trimmed by 5 bases and J by 7 bases, leaving 17 bases between them. Germline CDR1 is MNHEY and CDR2 is SVGAGI. As DNA, the CDR3 is TGTGCCAGCAGTACGCTCCGACAGGTGAATGAAGCTTTCTTT. Encoded protein: CASSTLRQVNEAFF.

The gene calls are TRBV6-1 and TRBJ2-1; 13 bases fit TRBD2. The CDR3 contains 15 residues. The germline gives CDR1 MNHNS, CDR2 SASEGT. The V segment lost 4 bases and the J segment 5 bases; nucleotides outside the gene matches: 2. The CDR3 protein is CASSAGTSGNNEQFF. CDR3 sequence (DNA): TGTGCCAGCAGTGCCGGGACTAGCGGGAACAATGAGCAGTTCTTC.

This chain connects TRBV5-6 to TRBJ2-1; D possibly corresponds to TRBD2 (6 bases). With 3 bases removed from V and 5 bases from J, the gap between germline ends came to 18 bases. Germline V CDR1 and CDR2: SGHDT, YYEEEE. This CDR3 has 16 amino acids. The CDR3 DNA reads TGTGCCAGCAGCTCACTCGCCTTGGGACTGAACAATGAGCAGTTCTTC. Residues: CASSSLALGLNNEQFF.

This chain joins TRBV6-6 and TRBJ2-3; the match to TRBD1 covers 8 bases. The germline V gene encodes CDR1 MNHNY and CDR2 SVGAGI (reference sequence). V trimming: 6 bases; J trimming: 3 bases; junction bases outside the gene matches: 8. The CDR3 has 15 residues. The DNA for the CDR3 is TGTGCCAGCAGAAACGGACAGGGAAGGACAGATACGCAGTATTTT. Amino acids: CASRNGQGRTDTQYF.

V gene TRBV4-2 combines with J gene TRBJ1-2; no clear D gene. CDR1 is LGHNA, CDR2 YNFKEQ, per germline. V lost 4 bases and J 4 bases, leaving 19 bases between the germline ends. The CDR3 runs to 16 residues. The chain's CDR3 is CASSPEVRQVAYGYTF. The CDR3 DNA is TGTGCCAGCAGCCCAGAAGTCAGGCAGGTCGCCTATGGCTACACCTTC.

This clone came up once. The genes are TRBV11-3 and TRBJ2-1; 9 positions match TRBD2. The CDR3 has 17 residues. V lost 3 bases and J lost 2; bases outside the gene matches: 8. Germline-derived CDR1 and CDR2 are SGHNT and YENEEA. This CDR3 is CASSFRAGGLTYNEQFF. CDR3 DNA: TGTGCCAGCAGCTTCAGAGCGGGGGGCCTAACCTACAATGAGCAGTTCTTC.

The CDR3 sequence is CAWSVHSNQPQHF. CDR3 nucleotides: TGTGCCTGGAGTGTACATAGCAATCAGCCCCAGCATTTT. The chain is built from TRBV30 and TRBJ1-5; D ambiguous. This CDR3 comprises 13 residues. Trimming took off 0 bases at V and 0 bases at J, with 3 bases between the two ends. Germline CDR1 GTSNPN, CDR2 SVGIG (reference sequence).

The chain joins TRBV2 to TRBJ2-2; TRBD1 agrees at 9 bases. The CDR3 runs 15 residues. Germline lookup yields CDR1 SNHLY and CDR2 FYNNEI. J gave up 3 bases and V 7 bases, and 6 bases lay outside the gene matches. The chain's CDR3 is CASKLGTGYTGELFF. The CDR3 DNA is TGTGCCAGCAAATTAGGGACAGGGTACACCGGGGAGCTGTTTTTT. The complete variable domain, with remaining parts taken from reference TRBV2 and TRBJ2-2, reads EPEVTQTPSHQVTQMGQEVILRCVPISNHLYFYWYRQILGQKVEFLVSFYNNEISEKSEIFDDQFSVERPDGSNFTLKIRSTKLEDSAMYFCASKLGTGYTGELFFGEGSRLTVL.

This chain joins TRBV6-5 and TRBJ1-2; D gene ambiguous. The CDR3 contains 14 residues. Germline CDR1 MNHEY, CDR2 SVGAGI. Trimming took off 6 bases at V and 2 bases at J, with 13 bases between the two ends. The CDR3 DNA is TGTGCCAGCAGCCTTTCAAAACAGAACTATGGCTACACCTTC. This translates into CASSLSKQNYGYTF.

The chain carries TRBV6-5 and TRBJ1-1; a possible D gene is TRBD1 (5 bases). Trimming took off 6 bases at V and 3 bases at J, with 14 bases between the two ends. CDR3 size: 14 residues. Per the germline V gene, CDR1 is MNHEY and CDR2 is SVGAGI. The CDR3 is CASSRTGVHTEAFF. CDR3 bases: TGTGCCAGCAGCCGAACGGGGGTGCACACTGAAGCTTTCTTT.

The rearrangement joins TRBV27 to TRBJ1-6, with D possibly being TRBD1 (5 bases). The V gene's germline CDR1 is MNHEY and CDR2 SMNVEV (reference sequence). V lost 9 bases and J lost 9, with 12 bases in between. This CDR3 contains 12 residues. The chain's CDR3 is CASAGGASPLHF. CDR3 DNA sequence: TGTGCCAGTGCGGGGGGAGCTTCACCCCTCCACTTT.

The rearrangement joins TRBV9 to TRBJ2-3; 14 bases match TRBD2. With V trimmed by 4 bases and J by 0 bases, 7 bases remained unmatched. Germline loops: CDR1 SGDLS, CDR2 YYNGEE. This CDR3 is 18 amino acids long. Here the CDR3 reads CASSMTSGGDPSTDTQYF. DNA of the CDR3: TGTGCCAGCAGCATGACTAGCGGGGGGGACCCTAGCACAGATACGCAGTATTTT.

This clone was counted a few times. This chain connects TRBV2 to TRBJ1-2, with 7 bases aligning to TRBD1. Trimming cost V 5 bases and J 2 bases; bases outside gene matches: 5. Germline V gene lookup returns CDR1 SNHLY and CDR2 FYNNEI. The CDR3 totals 14 residues. The CDR3 nucleotides read TGTGCCAGCAGTAGACAGGGTAGCAACTATGGCTACACCTTC. Encoded protein: CASSRQGSNYGYTF. The variable domain in full, with the rest retrieved from reference TRBV2 and TRBJ1-2, is EPEVTQTPSHQVTQMGQEVILRCVPISNHLYFYWYRQILGQKVEFLVSFYNNEISEKSEIFDDQFSVERPDGSNFTLKIRSTKLEDSAMYFCASSRQGSNYGYTFGSGTRLTVV.

Only one count was recorded for this clone. The chain carries TRBV7-2 and TRBJ1-2; 8 nucleotides line up with TRBD1. The CDR3 spans 12 residues. Germline CDR1 and CDR2: SGHTA and FQGNSA. Germline trimming cut 2 bases from V and 8 bases from J; bases unmatched to any gene: 1. Written as DNA, the CDR3 is TGTGCCAGCAGCTTAAGACAGGGGGGCTACACCTTC. Its protein product is CASSLRQGGYTF.

Worth noting for this clone: At the DNA level, this CDR3 is encoded by other sequences in the same sample as well. The J gene is TRBJ1-2, the V gene TRBV18; TRBD1 aligns across 7 bases. V trimming: 4 bases; J trimming: 3 bases; junction bases outside the gene matches: 2. There are 13 residues in the CDR3. Germline V gene sequence: CDR1 KGHSH, CDR2 LQKENI. The chain's CDR3 is CASSQQGDYGYTF. The CDR3 coding sequence is TGTGCCAGCTCACAGCAGGGGGACTATGGCTACACCTTC.

The gene calls are TRBV29-1 and TRBJ1-2, with 7 positions matching TRBD1. V was clipped by 7 bases and J by 7 bases; unmatched bases: 6. Per the germline V gene, CDR1 is SQVTM and CDR2 is ANQGSEA. This CDR3 contains 11 residues. CDR3 in amino acids: CSDDRVRGYTF. The CDR3 nucleotides read TGCAGCGACGACAGGGTCCGTGGCTACACCTTC.

This chain's CDR3 is CASSEAGTGEAFF. Here the CDR3 DNA reads TGTGCCAGCAGTGAAGCGGGGACAGGTGAAGCTTTCTTT. The V and J genes are TRBV2 and TRBJ1-1; 8 nucleotides align to TRBD1. The CDR3 length is 13 residues. CDR1 and CDR2 from the germline V gene are SNHLY and FYNNEI. The V segment lost 0 bases and the J segment 7 bases; nucleotides outside the gene matches: 1.

The chain combines TRBV10-1 with TRBJ2-2; 9 bases map to TRBD2. V shed 0 bases, J shed 4 bases, and the junction held 3 bases outside the gene matches. The CDR3 extends over 16 amino acids. The germline V gene has CDR1 WNHNN and CDR2 SYGVQD (reference sequence). The CDR3, as DNA: TGCGCCAGCAGTGAGTCTAGCGGGAGTAGCACCGGGGAGCTGTTTTTT. This codes for CASSESSGSSTGELFF.

The chain links TRBV9 to TRBJ1-3; D remains unclear. The CDR3 sequence is 14 residues long. V lost 0 bases, J lost 2 bases, and 6 bases lay in between. Germline V gene lookup returns CDR1 SGDLS and CDR2 YYNGEE. In DNA, the CDR3 is TGTGCCAGCAGCGTAGGGGGAGCTGGAAACACCATATATTTT. Its protein is CASSVGGAGNTIYF.

This rearrangement joins TRBV9 to TRBJ2-2, with 8 bases fitting TRBD2. The CDR3 totals 16 residues. V shed 3 bases and J 6 bases; nucleotides not matched to a gene: 10. Per germline, CDR1 SGDLS and CDR2 YYNGEE. The CDR3 loop is CASSGGGTRRAGELFF. CDR3 DNA sequence: TGTGCCAGCAGCGGTGGGGGGACTAGGAGGGCCGGGGAGCTGTTTTTT.

The chain employs TRBV28 and TRBJ1-6, with D maybe TRBD1 (6 bases). Trimming removed 5 bases from V and 0 bases from J, with 8 bases in between. There are 15 residues in the CDR3. CDR1 MDHEN and CDR2 SYDVKM come from the germline V gene. The CDR3 spells CASSQGSSYNSPLHF. As DNA, the CDR3 is TGTGCCAGCAGTCAGGGGAGCTCCTATAATTCACCCCTCCACTTT.

This chain uses TRBV5-1 with TRBJ2-1, with D possibly matching TRBD1 (5 bases). This CDR3 contains 14 residues. Per the germline V gene, CDR1 is SGHRS and CDR2 is YFSETQ. Trimming cost V 2 bases and J 0 bases, with 6 bases left between them. This CDR3 reads CASSFRGSYNEQFF. The DNA of the CDR3 is TGCGCCAGCAGCTTTAGGGGCTCCTACAATGAGCAGTTCTTC.

The chain has TRBV10-3 and TRBJ2-3, with 7 bases fitting TRBD2. The germline V gene encodes CDR1 ENHRY and CDR2 SYGVKD. This CDR3 contains 14 residues. V lost 3 bases and J lost 1; bases outside the gene matches: 1. The CDR3 sequence is CAISEREGTDTQYF. The CDR3 nucleotides read TGTGCCATCAGTGAACGGGAGGGCACAGATACGCAGTATTTT.